The clone carrying this TCR beta chain was picked up a small number of times. Its antigen is not known. The data stem from a study of blood T cells in healthy people across ages. Study conclusions and caveats: Donors of long life had a larger count of naive CD4+ cells and greater diversity than aged donors.

It was with a sample-barcoded 5' primer and a J-beta primer mix that a second PCR of roughly 7 to 12 cycles was run. From the 5' RACE reads, TCRdb called clonotypes with MiXCR, one entry per CDR3 protein. The sample shows about 600,000 distinct CDR3 sequences, around 50% of them seen only once. Approximately 9.6 milliliters of peripheral blood were drawn from each donor into EDTA-treated tubes. V was pared by 5 bases and J by 6 bases, with 16 bases of the junction left unmatched. CDR3 length: 17 amino acids. In germline, CDR1 is SEHNR, CDR2 FQNEAQ (reference sequence). Source material: blood. V and J are TRBV7-9 and TRBJ2-3; 8 bases line up with TRBD2. This clonotype was sampled from a man older than 75 in good health. CDR3 in DNA: TGTGCCAGCAGCCCTCGACTGGGCGGGGGGCTCGGGGATACGCAGTATTTT. Amino acid sequence: CASSPRLGGGLGDTQYF.